The clone carrying this T cell receptor beta chain has a handful of counts. The antigen is unknown. The data were taken from a study of vaccination and CD4 T cells after COVID-19. Study-wide points: Convalescent patients displayed a median around 88% of reactive clones emerging only post-vaccination. Convalescent patients' vaccine-specific clones were spike mono-reactive in 304 of 307 cases.

The Oncomine TCR Beta short-read assay was what sequenced the DNA obtained from cultured CD4+ T cells. TCRdb reanalysed the PCR reads using MiXCR and keeps one entry per CDR3 protein. The sample shows about 18,000 distinct CDR3 sequences, around three fifths of them seen only once. Germline V gives CDR1 LNHDA, CDR2 SQIVND (reference sequence). The CDR3 consists of 13 residues. J gave up 6 bases and V 6 bases, and 4 bases lay outside the gene matches. Indicated treatment: roughly 11-day PBMC culture with coronavirus spike peptide pools or control peptides (ViraFEST assay). From the approximately 10-day cultures, CD4+ T cells were isolated by negative selection.

This chain connects TRBV19 to TRBJ1-1; 10 nucleotides line up with TRBD1. The sequence was collected from a human donor who had recovered from COVID-19. Sequences were derived from CD4+ T cells from blood, cultured in vitro, sampled after SARS-CoV-2 vaccination. DNA of the CDR3: TGTGCCAGTAGGCGACAGGGGGCGGCTGAAGCTTTCTTT. Protein product: CASRRQGAAEAFF.